This T cell receptor (beta chain) was documented in a study of Tregs in tolerant kidney transplant recipients. There are a few counts of this clone. Its antigen remains unidentified. The repertoire was sequenced with immunoSEQ multiplex PCR; TCRdb's copy has only in-frame clones and lacks some. The data contain tens of thousands of clones, approximately 92% of them seen just once; the ten biggest clones take up 4.7%. V was cut by 0 bases and J by 2 bases, with 9 bases left in between. This CDR3 has 14 residues. Germline assignment: CDR1 SGHRS and CDR2 YFSETQ. Study conclusions and caveats: No direct test of biological reproducibility was done here.

The rearrangement links TRBV5-1 to TRBJ2-7, with D maybe TRBD1 (5 bases). Sequenced input: CD8+ T cells from blood. The receptor's source is a human donor in good health. CDR3 loop: CASSLESGTYEQYF. The CDR3 nucleotides are TGCGCCAGCAGCTTGGAGTCAGGGACCTACGAGCAGTACTTC.